This T cell receptor beta chain stems from a study of radiation and T cells in renal cell carcinoma. Study outcomes and limitations: In blood, top tumor clones expanded by 2 weeks, shrinking by 4.

Worth noting for this clone: Its specificity is unknown.

TCRdb's table, derived via immunoSEQ multiplex PCR, lists solely in-frame clones and lacks some. The table has just over 95,000 clones, around 88% seen once. The sample's time point: baseline pretreatment blood. The treatment here: 15 Gy SBRT to primary tumor, nephrectomy 4 weeks later. Blood was sampled at baseline, 2 weeks and 4 weeks after SBRT. The tumor was a clear cell renal cell carcinoma. The material was blood, obtained from a patient whose treatment included radiotherapy and nephrectomy. This clonotype was obtained from a man between 50 and 59 years old with renal cell carcinoma.

The CDR3 region is CASSQDQVQYEQYF. Here the CDR3 DNA reads TGTGCCAGCAGCCAAGATCAGGTGCAGTACGAGCAGTACTTC. The chain uses TRBV4-2 and TRBJ2-7; D gene unclear. The CDR3 extends over 14 amino acids. The V gene lost 0 bases and the J gene lost 4 bases, with 10 bases spanning the gap. Germline values: CDR1 LGHNA, CDR2 YNFKEQ.